Listed below are T cell receptor beta chains from one sample, sequenced in a study of blood T cell repertoires in COVID-19. The table came from immunoSEQ multiplex PCR; TCRdb's copy has only in-frame clones and leaves some out. The sample includes 130,000 to 150,000 clones, more than 70% of them seen just once. Sequencing was performed on peripheral blood. The receptors come from a man in his sixties with active or convalescent COVID-19. Each CDR3 is given with its conserved first and last residue. The D gene is left open where the match is weak. The size field is filled for only some rows; it gives once, few, many or a size class.

d_call	clone_size	v_call	j_call	cdr3_aa	cdr3_nt
.	many	TRBV3-1/TRBV3-2	TRBJ1-1	CASTGVNTEAFF	TGTGCCAGCACAGGGGTGAACACTGAAGCTTTCTTT
.	.	TRBV6-5	TRBJ2-1	CANLASLFNEQFF	TGTGCCAACTTAGCTAGTTTATTTAATGAGCAGTTCTTC
.	.	TRBV1	TRBJ2-7	CTSSQEGGYEQYF	TGCACCAGCAGCCAAGAAGGCGGATACGAGCAGTACTTC
TRBD1	.	TRBV5-1	TRBJ2-7	CASSRLTGTGGGEQYF	TGCGCCAGCAGCCGTCTGACCGGGACAGGGGGTGGAGAGCAGTACTTC
TRBD1	once	TRBV3-1/TRBV3-2	TRBJ1-1	CASSHPSRTGGNTEAFF	TGTGCCAGCAGCCACCCCAGCCGAACAGGGGGGAACACTGAAGCTTTCTTT
TRBD2	.	TRBV29-1	TRBJ2-1	CSVGAGLAGSNEQFF	TGCAGCGTTGGGGCCGGACTAGCGGGTAGCAATGAGCAGTTCTTC
.	.	TRBV3-1/TRBV3-2	TRBJ1-3	CASSTTPTSGNTIYF	TGTGCCAGCAGCACGACACCAACCTCTGGAAACACCATATATTTT
TRBD2	.	TRBV3-1/TRBV3-2	TRBJ2-7	CASSPRLTAGENEQYF	TGTGCCAGCAGCCCACGACTGACAGCGGGAGAAAACGAGCAGTACTTC
.	.	TRBV5-1	TRBJ1-2	CASSLARRAGTSYGYTF	TGCGCCAGCAGCTTGGCCAGGAGGGCGGGTACGAGCTATGGCTACACCTTC
.	.	TRBV18	TRBJ2-1	CASSPPTGNEQFF	TGTGCCAGCTCACCACCAACCGGGAATGAGCAGTTCTTC
.	.	TRBV5-1	TRBJ2-1	CASRSGAYNEQFF	TGCGCCAGCAGGTCAGGGGCCTACAATGAGCAGTTCTTC
.	once	TRBV9	TRBJ2-7	CASSKTEGVGSEQYF	TGTGCCAGCAGCAAAACGGAAGGGGTTGGCTCCGAGCAGTACTTC
TRBD1	.	TRBV5-1	TRBJ2-1	CASTRDRGYNEQFF	TGCGCCAGCACCCGGGACAGGGGGTACAATGAGCAGTTCTTC
.	.	TRBV7-2	TRBJ1-2	CASSLVANYGYTF	TGTGCCAGCAGCTTAGTAGCGAATTATGGCTACACCTTC
.	.	TRBV7-9	TRBJ1-4	CASSLVSPRDSDEKLFF	TGTGCCAGCAGCTTAGTTTCCCCCCGCGACAGCGACGAAAAACTGTTTTTT
.	.	TRBV7-7	TRBJ2-2	CASSLEGSGELFF	TGTGCCAGCAGCTTAGAGGGGTCCGGGGAGCTGTTTTTT
.	.	TRBV6-5	TRBJ2-2	CASSYSGGLNTGELFF	TGTGCCAGCAGTTACTCTGGGGGCCTGAACACCGGGGAGCTGTTTTTT
.	.	TRBV6-1	TRBJ1-2	CASSEGKQDYGYTF	TGTGCCAGCAGTGAAGGAAAACAGGACTATGGCTACACCTTC
.	once	TRBV11-2	TRBJ1-3	CASSLSGSRGNTIYF	TGTGCCAGCAGCCTGAGTGGTTCCCGAGGAAACACCATATATTTT
.	.	TRBV7-9	TRBJ2-2	CASSQGVTGELFF	TGTGCCAGCAGCCAGGGTGTCACCGGGGAGCTGTTTTTT
.	.	TRBV19	TRBJ1-1	CASYPTGMGAFF	TGTGCCAGTTATCCGACCGGGATGGGAGCTTTCTTT
.	.	TRBV5-4	TRBJ1-5	CASSLAGSGPQHF	TGTGCCAGCAGCTTAGCCGGGTCGGGGCCCCAGCATTTT
.	.	TRBV5-1	TRBJ2-5	CASSFFGPHQETQYF	TGCGCCAGCAGCTTTTTTGGGCCGCACCAAGAGACCCAGTACTTC
TRBD1	.	TRBV27	TRBJ2-5	CASRPWTGSQETQYF	TGTGCCAGCAGACCATGGACAGGGTCACAAGAGACCCAGTACTTC
.	few	TRBV27	TRBJ1-1	CASRPAPNRAEAFF	TGTGCCAGCAGACCGGCGCCAAACAGAGCCGAAGCTTTCTTT
.	few	TRBV19	TRBJ1-4	CASKDQGWEKLFF	TGTGCCAGTAAGGATCAGGGTTGGGAAAAACTGTTTTTT
.	.	TRBV30	TRBJ2-1	CAWSFPGGQFF	TGTGCCTGGAGTTTTCCCGGCGGGCAGTTCTTC
TRBD1	once	TRBV15	TRBJ2-1	CATSRGRWTGANPYNEQFF	TGTGCCACCAGCAGAGGCCGATGGACAGGAGCTAACCCCTACAATGAGCAGTTCTTC
.	.	TRBV19	TRBJ2-7	CASRVRDEQYF	TGTGCCAGTAGGGTTAGAGACGAGCAGTACTTC
.	.	TRBV5-1	TRBJ1-3	CASSLKGQGNTIYF	TGCGCCAGCAGCTTAAAGGGGCAGGGGAACACCATATATTTT
.	.	TRBV19	TRBJ1-3	CASSISGSSGNTIYF	TGTGCCAGTAGTATATCGGGGAGCTCTGGAAACACCATATATTTT
TRBD1	.	TRBV9	TRBJ2-6	CASSPPSRGQDGANVLTF	TGTGCCAGCAGTCCTCCGAGCAGGGGGCAAGATGGGGCCAACGTCCTGACTTTC